This entry lists 15 T cell receptor beta chains sequenced from one sample in a study of neurological immune-mediated disorders. MiXCR was run by TCRdb on the 5' RACE reads, yielding one entry per CDR3 protein. The sample contains approximately 65,000 distinct CDR3 sequences, around 4% of which appear only once. Sequenced input: PBMCs. Source of these receptors: a man aged 50-60 years with multiple sclerosis.

This clonotype was found many times. The chain carries TRBV20-1 and TRBJ2-7; D call uncertain. CDR3 length: 12 amino acids. Trimming shortened V by 4 bases and J by 3 bases, and 10 bases separated the two germline ends. Germline CDR1 DFQATT, CDR2 SNEGSKA (reference sequence). The CDR3 sequence: CSATSGDYEQYF. CDR3 nucleotides: TGCAGTGCTACGTCCGGTGACTACGAGCAGTACTTC.

This clonotype was observed many times. The chain is built from TRBV7-8 and TRBJ1-2; D uncertain. The germline gives CDR1 SGHVS, CDR2 FQNEAQ. The CDR3 covers 13 residues. V was pared by 3 bases and J by 5 bases, with 10 bases between. DNA of the CDR3: TGTGCCAGCAGCTTTGAATCCTCTTATGGCTACACCTTC. Protein product: CASSFESSYGYTF.

This clonotype was recorded at least ten times. The J gene is TRBJ2-1, the V gene TRBV6-6; 8 bases align to TRBD2. The length of the CDR3 is 15 residues. Looked up from germline, CDR1 is MNHNY and CDR2 is SVGAGI (reference sequence). Trimming took 5 bases from V and 3 from J; bases not matched to a gene: 6. CDR3 sequence (DNA): TGTGCCAGCAGTGAACGGGGGGGCTTCTACAATGAGCAGTTCTTC. It is translated as CASSERGGFYNEQFF.

In its sample, this clonotype was seen many times. CDR3 region: CASSVGGTSGTDTQYF. In DNA form, the CDR3 reads TGTGCCAGCAGCGTAGGAGGGACTAGCGGCACAGATACGCAGTATTTT. The chain couples TRBV9 to TRBJ2-3; 10 positions match TRBD2. J lost 1 base, V lost 0 bases, and 2 bases had no gene match. Germline assignment: CDR1 SGDLS and CDR2 YYNGEE. The CDR3 loop spans 16 amino acids.

This clonotype came up many times. The rearrangement uses TRBV4-3 and TRBJ2-2, with D perhaps given as TRBD1 or TRBD2 (5 bases each). The V gene's germline CDR1 is LGHNA and CDR2 YSLEER. V was clipped by 3 bases and J by 7 bases, with 12 bases between them. This CDR3 has 14 amino acids. DNA of the CDR3: TGCGCCAGCAGCCACGGGGCCCGGGGCGGGGAGCTGTTTTTT. As protein: CASSHGARGGELFF.

This clonotype was seen at least ten times. The rearrangement joins TRBV4-3 to TRBJ2-7, with 11 bases identical to TRBD2. Germline trimming cut 6 bases from V and 6 bases from J; bases unmatched to any gene: 7. Germline CDR1 and CDR2: LGHNA and YSLEER. The CDR3 extends over 14 amino acids. CDR3 coding DNA: TGCGCCAGCAGAGTAGCGGGGGGGTACGGCGAGCAGTACTTC. Its protein product is CASRVAGGYGEQYF.

The sample holds a few counts of this clonotype. The rearrangement joins TRBV6-6 to TRBJ2-5; 13 bases align to TRBD2. CDR1 and CDR2 from the germline V gene are MNHNY and SVGAGI (reference sequence). The CDR3 spans 15 residues. Losses at the gene ends were 4 bases for V and 5 bases for J; bases not matched to a gene: 4. The CDR3 sequence: CASSSGLAGRETQYF. DNA for the CDR3: TGTGCCAGCAGTTCGGGACTAGCGGGGCGTGAGACCCAGTACTTC.

The CDR3: CASSLSRRAEAFF. In DNA, the CDR3 is TGTGCCAGCAGCCTCTCGAGGCGGGCAGAAGCTTTCTTT. The chain is built from TRBV7-3 and TRBJ1-1; no clear D. The length of the CDR3 is 13 residues. V dropped 5 bases and J dropped 8 bases, with 15 bases sitting between them. Germline V lookup: CDR1 SGHTA, CDR2 FQGTGA.

This clonotype has a count of ten or more. The chain recombines TRBV20-1 with TRBJ2-5, with TRBD2 identical over 8 bases. This CDR3 has 14 residues. Germline values: CDR1 DFQATT, CDR2 SNEGSKA (reference sequence). V lost 5 bases to trimming and J lost 5 bases; unmatched junction nucleotides: 10. This CDR3 reads CSASGGALGETQYF. The CDR3 region has the DNA TGCAGTGCTTCCGGGGGGGCCTTAGGGGAGACCCAGTACTTC.

This clonotype was recorded at least ten times. This sequence joins TRBV7-2 and TRBJ1-5; D unresolved. CDR3 length: 14 amino acids. V was pared by 5 bases and J by 0 bases, with 8 bases between. The germline V gene encodes CDR1 SGHTA and CDR2 FQGNSA. The CDR3 DNA sequence: TGTGCCAGCAGCCAGGACCATAGCAATCAGCCCCAGCATTTT. This gives the protein CASSQDHSNQPQHF. The entire variable domain, with the rest obtained from reference TRBV7-2 and TRBJ1-5, is as follows: GAGVSQSPSNKVTEKGKDVELRCDPISGHTALYWYRQSLGQGLEFLIYFQGNSAPDKSGLPSDRFSAERTGGSVSTLTIQRTQQEDSAVYLCASSQDHSNQPQHFGDGTRLSIL.

This clonotype was picked up many times. The chain has TRBV4-3 and TRBJ2-2, with TRBD1 as a possible D gene (5 bases). Trimming shortened V by 1 base and J by 3 bases, and 15 bases separated the two germline ends. Per germline, CDR1 LGHNA and CDR2 YSLEER. The CDR3 covers 17 residues. CDR3 sequence (DNA): TGCGCCAGCAGCCAAGGGACATTGTGGGGTGACACCGGGGAGCTGTTTTTT. Translating gives CASSQGTLWGDTGELFF.

The sample holds many counts of this clonotype. The genes are TRBV7-6 and TRBJ2-3, with no clear D. Germline CDR1 is SGHVS and CDR2 is FNYEAQ. V was pared by 1 base and J by 6 bases, with 11 bases between. The CDR3 consists of 14 residues. The CDR3 here is CASSLEWQADTQYF. The CDR3 DNA follows: TGTGCCAGCAGCTTAGAATGGCAGGCGGATACGCAGTATTTT.

There are many counts of this clonotype. The chain joins TRBV5-5 to TRBJ2-3, with D perhaps assigned TRBD1 or TRBD2 (5 bases each). V gave up 3 bases and J gave up 7 bases, with 18 bases separating them. The CDR3 contains 15 residues. CDR1 is SGHKS and CDR2 is YYEKEE in the germline V gene (reference sequence). CDR3 DNA: TGTGCCAGCAGCTCATCCGGGACCATGCCCCATACGCAGTATTTT. It yields the protein CASSSSGTMPHTQYF.

This clonotype was recorded at least ten times. The CDR3 nucleotides read TGTGCCAGCAGTACCAGGGGTAACGCCGGGGAGCTGTTTTTT. It codes for CASSTRGNAGELFF. The rearrangement links TRBV12-3 or TRBV12-4 to TRBJ2-2, with D possibly TRBD1 on 6 matching bases. V lost 5 bases, J lost 6 bases, and 13 bases lay in between. This CDR3 is 14 amino acids long.

The V gene is TRBV5-1, the J gene TRBJ2-1; D gene unclear. From germline, CDR1 is SGHRS and CDR2 YFSETQ. With 3 bases removed from V and 7 bases from J, the gap between germline ends came to 14 bases. The CDR3 covers 14 residues. This chain's CDR3 is CASSYDGPLNEQFF. CDR3 DNA sequence: TGCGCCAGCAGCTACGACGGGCCCTTGAATGAGCAGTTCTTC.